The 30 T cell receptor beta chains below all came from one sample that was sequenced in a study of shared clonotypes between healthy human individuals. Assay used: immunoSEQ multiplex PCR; TCRdb lists only in-frame clones, some missing. Among 1,100,000 or so clones, 75% to 85% were seen once, and the ten largest hold approximately 0.56%. Input material: memory CD4+ T cells from PBMCs. The subset was: CD45RA-negative fraction. These receptors all stem from a man aged 18 to 35 in good health. Some clones in this sample may be carry-over from other donors' samples.

This sequence joins TRBV28 and TRBJ2-1, with no clear D. This CDR3 has 15 amino acids. Per germline, CDR1 MDHEN and CDR2 SYDVKM. Trimming shortened V by 2 bases and J by 2 bases, and 10 bases separated the two germline ends. CDR3 nucleotide sequence: TGTGCCAGCAGTTTAGTCCTTGGGGCCTACAATGAGCAGTTCTTC. The encoded protein is CASSLVLGAYNEQFF.

The V and J genes are TRBV29-1 and TRBJ2-1; possibly TRBD2 for D (5 bases). Trimming stripped 6 bases from V and 0 bases from J, with 9 bases between. The CDR3 loop spans 13 amino acids. CDR1 SQVTM and CDR2 ANQGSEA come from the germline V gene. The CDR3, as DNA: TGCAGCGTCGGAGGCTCCTCCTACAATGAGCAGTTCTTC. Protein: CSVGGSSYNEQFF.

A word on this clone: Other DNA sequences in this sample translate to the same CDR3. The chain links TRBV28 to TRBJ2-5; D ambiguous. V gave up 2 bases and J gave up 1 base, with 8 bases separating them. In germline, CDR1 is MDHEN, CDR2 SYDVKM. The CDR3 spans 14 residues. Written as DNA, the CDR3 is TGTGCCAGCAGTTTAGGGAATCCCCAAGAGACCCAGTACTTC. It yields the protein CASSLGNPQETQYF.

The rearrangement links TRBV10-3 to TRBJ2-5, with 8 bases identical to TRBD1. The ends lost 4 bases at V and 5 bases at J; junction bases unmatched: 9. The CDR3 totals 15 residues. Germline V gene sequence: CDR1 ENHRY, CDR2 SYGVKD. The CDR3, as DNA: TGTGCCATCAGTGGCAACGGACAGGGCCCGGAGACCCAGTACTTC. It codes for CAISGNGQGPETQYF.

The sample holds one count of this clone. The chain combines TRBV28 with TRBJ1-2; D gene ambiguous. V gave up 6 bases and J gave up 4 bases, with 9 bases separating them. Germline V lookup: CDR1 MDHEN, CDR2 SYDVKM. CDR3 size: 12 residues. The CDR3 DNA reads as TGTGCCAGCAGATCCCCGGGCTATGGCTACACCTTC. It codes for CASRSPGYGYTF.

About this clone itself: The sample holds other DNA sequences that translate to the same CDR3. The chain carries TRBV30 and TRBJ2-2; unclear D gene. V was trimmed by 4 bases and J by 4 bases, leaving 4 bases between them. From germline, CDR1 is GTSNPN and CDR2 SVGIG (reference sequence). The CDR3 has 11 residues. The CDR3 sequence is CAWTGTGELFF. Written as DNA, the CDR3 is TGTGCCTGGACGGGCACCGGGGAGCTGTTTTTT.

The V call is TRBV30, the J call TRBJ2-7; the D gene could be TRBD1 or TRBD2 (5 bases each). Per germline, CDR1 GTSNPN and CDR2 SVGIG (reference sequence). V lost 4 bases and J lost 1, with 8 bases in between. CDR3 length: 12 residues. The CDR3 loop is CAWNWGSYEQYF. The CDR3 DNA reads as TGTGCCTGGAATTGGGGGTCCTACGAGCAGTACTTC.

The J gene is TRBJ1-1, the V gene TRBV14; D not resolved. CDR1 is SGHDN, CDR2 FVKESK, per germline. Trimming took 4 bases from V and 0 from J, leaving 9 bases between them. The CDR3 is 14 amino acids. In DNA, the CDR3 is TGTGCCAGCAGCCCCGGACCGATGAACACTGAAGCTTTCTTT. Translation: CASSPGPMNTEAFF.

The J gene is TRBJ2-3, the V gene TRBV7-9; D is unclear. The germline CDR1 and CDR2 sequences are SEHNR and FQNEAQ (reference sequence). The CDR3 extends over 15 amino acids. V was trimmed by 0 bases and J by 0 bases, leaving 7 bases between them. The CDR3 nucleotides read TGTGCCAGCAGCTTAGCGCAAGTAAGCACAGATACGCAGTATTTT. As protein: CASSLAQVSTDTQYF.

In DNA, the CDR3 is TGCAGCGTACCAAACACTGGAGACTATGGCTACACCTTC. This codes for CSVPNTGDYGYTF. The chain combines TRBV29-1 with TRBJ1-2; no clear D gene. CDR1 SQVTM and CDR2 ANQGSEA come from the germline V gene. The CDR3 is made up of 13 amino acids. Trimming took off 6 bases at V and 3 bases at J, with 14 bases between the two ends. Drawing the rest from reference TRBV29-1 and TRBJ1-2, the complete variable domain is SAVISQKPSRDICQRGTSLTIQCQVDSQVTMMFWYRQQPGQSLTLIATANQGSEATYESGFVIDKFPISRPNLTFSTLTVSNMSPEDSSIYLCSVPNTGDYGYTFGSGTRLTVV.

This clone was detected many times. The chain combines TRBV2 with TRBJ2-1; D possibly uses TRBD1 or TRBD2 (6 bases each). Trimming pared 7 bases from V and 6 bases from J, leaving 13 bases between. Germline V gene lookup returns CDR1 SNHLY and CDR2 FYNNEI. This CDR3 has 13 residues. CDR3 sequence: CASTSEGGNEQFF. For the CDR3, the DNA is TGTGCCAGCACCTCCGAGGGGGGCAATGAGCAGTTCTTC.

The chain uses TRBV4-2 and TRBJ2-5; D gene uncertain. Deletions cut 3 bases from V and 4 bases from J, with 12 bases between. The CDR3 covers 14 residues. Germline lookup yields CDR1 LGHNA and CDR2 YNFKEQ. The CDR3 DNA follows: TGTGCCAGCAGCCACGTTGGGGTCACAGAGACCCAGTACTTC. Translating it yields CASSHVGVTETQYF.

This clone occurred a few times. The chain carries TRBV7-9 and TRBJ1-1, with D perhaps matching TRBD1 (5 bases). CDR1 and CDR2 (germline): SEHNR, FQNEAQ (reference sequence). The CDR3 is 14 amino acids. Deletions cut 1 base from V and 2 bases from J, with 8 bases between. The chain's CDR3 is CASSLGGVNTEAFF. DNA for the CDR3: TGTGCCAGCAGCTTAGGGGGGGTAAACACTGAAGCTTTCTTT.

The V gene is TRBV23-1, the J gene TRBJ1-4, with 8 bases that match TRBD1. TRBV23-1 is an open reading frame, and its role is uncertain. V shed 6 bases, J shed 7 bases, and the junction held 7 bases outside the gene matches. CDR3 size: 14 residues. The CDR3 coding sequence is TGCGCCAGCAGCCAGGGACAGGCGGCTGAAAAACTGTTTTTT. Residues: CASSQGQAAEKLFF.

The gene calls are TRBV7-3 and TRBJ1-3; the D is unclear. Per the germline V gene, CDR1 is SGHTA and CDR2 is FQGTGA. The CDR3 sequence is 13 residues long. V shed 8 bases and J shed 4 bases, with 12 bases lying between them. Written as DNA, the CDR3 is TGTGCCAGCTCCTCGGGGTTGGGAAACACCATATATTTT. Protein sequence: CASSSGLGNTIYF.

This clone was seen more than once but under ten times. The chain links TRBV18 to TRBJ1-4; 9 nucleotides agree with TRBD1. Unmatched junction bases numbered 0, after V lost 3 bases and J lost 7 bases. The CDR3 runs 13 residues. CDR1 is KGHSH, CDR2 LQKENI, per germline. CDR3 in DNA: TGTGCCAGCTCACCGGGACAGGGTGAAAAACTGTTTTTT. Translated, it gives CASSPGQGEKLFF.

The V and J genes are TRBV18 and TRBJ1-2; no definite D call. Trimming stripped 3 bases from V and 3 bases from J, with 8 bases between. Germline CDR1 KGHSH, CDR2 LQKENI. This CDR3 is 13 amino acids long. The CDR3 nucleotides are TGTGCCAGCTCACCCCGGAGGGACTATGGCTACACCTTC. Its protein is CASSPRRDYGYTF.

V and J are TRBV5-1 and TRBJ2-3; 8 bases agree with TRBD1. Germline assignment: CDR1 SGHRS and CDR2 YFSETQ. This CDR3 is built from 17 residues. V was pared by 2 bases and J by 2 bases, with 10 bases of the junction left unmatched. CDR3 sequence: CASSFRRTGTNTDTQYF. The DNA of the CDR3 is TGCGCCAGCAGCTTCCGACGGACAGGGACCAACACAGATACGCAGTATTTT.

V is TRBV5-4 and J is TRBJ2-5; 8 bases are a match to TRBD2. CDR3 length: 14 residues. Germline V gene data show CDR1 as SGHNT and CDR2 as YYREEE (reference sequence). With 0 bases clipped from V and 4 bases from J, the junction kept 2 bases outside the gene matches. CDR3 in amino acids: CASSLVRGGETQYF. The CDR3 nucleotides are TGTGCCAGCAGCTTGGTACGGGGGGGAGAGACCCAGTACTTC.

CDR3 residues: CASSRGRGSTDTQYF. The CDR3 DNA sequence: TGCGCCAGCAGCAGGGGGAGGGGTTCCACAGATACGCAGTATTTT. V and J are TRBV4-1 and TRBJ2-3; D might be TRBD2 (7 bases). V was clipped by 5 bases and J by 2 bases, with 14 bases between them. CDR3 size: 15 residues. In germline, CDR1 is MGHRA, CDR2 YSYEKL.

The rearrangement uses TRBV5-6 and TRBJ2-2, with 9 bases lining up with TRBD2. The germline V gene encodes CDR1 SGHDT and CDR2 YYEEEE. The CDR3 extends over 16 amino acids. V lost 4 bases and J lost 5; bases outside the gene matches: 9. The CDR3 sequence: CASSPDLRGGTGELFF. The CDR3 region has the DNA TGTGCCAGCAGCCCCGACTTGCGGGGGGGGACCGGGGAGCTGTTTTTT. The complete variable domain, with remaining parts taken from reference TRBV5-6 and TRBJ2-2, reads DAGVTQSPTHLIKTRGQQVTLRCSPKSGHDTVSWYQQALGQGPQFIFQYYEEEERQRGNFPDRFSGHQFPNYSSELNVNALLLGDSALYLCASSPDLRGGTGELFFGEGSRLTVL.

A note on this clone: Other nucleotide sequences from this sample produce the same CDR3. The gene calls are TRBV7-2 and TRBJ2-7; no reliable D call. V was shortened by 1 base and J by 7 bases, with 11 bases between the two germline ends. The CDR3 is made up of 13 amino acids. The V gene's germline CDR1 is SGHTA and CDR2 FQGNSA. The CDR3 protein is CASSLGGRVEQYF. CDR3 DNA sequence: TGTGCCAGCAGCTTAGGAGGACGGGTGGAGCAGTACTTC.

The chain links TRBV5-1 to TRBJ2-7; D unclear. The V gene lost 4 bases and the J gene lost 6 bases, with 20 bases spanning the gap. The CDR3 has 15 residues. Germline CDR1 is SGHRS and CDR2 is YFSETQ. The CDR3 DNA is TGCGCCAGCAGCAAAAATTCCGGACGCTCCATCGAGCAGTACTTC. It encodes CASSKNSGRSIEQYF.

The CDR3 is CASSLRSSLNTDTQYF. The CDR3 DNA reads TGTGCCAGCAGCTTACGAAGTAGCCTTAACACAGATACGCAGTATTTT. This sequence joins TRBV7-2 and TRBJ2-3; D is undetermined. Germline V lookup: CDR1 SGHTA, CDR2 FQGNSA. This CDR3 has 16 residues. V dropped 2 bases and J dropped 2 bases, with 14 bases sitting between them.

The V gene is TRBV7-9, the J gene TRBJ2-1, with TRBD2 matching over 13 bases. The CDR3 has 18 residues. Germline CDR1 and CDR2: SEHNR and FQNEAQ (reference sequence). The J segment lost 3 bases and the V segment lost 2 bases, leaving 7 bases of the junction unmatched. CDR3 sequence reads: CASSLLRTSGSFYNEQFF. The CDR3 bases are TGTGCCAGCAGCTTACTAAGGACTAGCGGGAGTTTCTACAATGAGCAGTTCTTC. The full variable domain, in which reference TRBV7-9 and TRBJ2-1 provide the parts outside the CDR3, is DTGVSQNPRHKITKRGQNVTFRCDPISEHNRLYWYRQTLGQGPEFLTYFQNEAQLEKSRLLSDRFSAERPKGSFSTLEIQRTEQGDSAMYLCASSLLRTSGSFYNEQFFGPGTRLTVL.

A note on this clone: This sample includes further DNA sequences coding for the same CDR3. The J gene is TRBJ2-5, the V gene TRBV7-2, with 7 bases matching TRBD1. This CDR3 region has 13 residues. The germline V gene has CDR1 SGHTA and CDR2 FQGNSA. V was pared by 3 bases and J by 5 bases, with 3 bases of the junction left unmatched. CDR3 coding DNA: TGTGCCAGCAGCTTTAACAGGGGTGAGACCCAGTACTTC. The encoded protein is CASSFNRGETQYF.

The chain couples TRBV18 to TRBJ2-7; TRBD2 matches 10 bases. CDR3 length: 19 residues. Germline CDR1 reads KGHSH; CDR2 reads LQKENI. The V gene end was trimmed by 2 bases and the J gene end by 3 bases; junction bases not matched to a gene: 16. CDR3 loop: CASSPRQVGNSGRFYEQYF. In nucleotides, the CDR3 is TGTGCCAGCTCACCAAGGCAGGTTGGGAATAGCGGGAGGTTCTACGAGCAGTACTTC. The whole variable domain, filled in from reference TRBV18 and TRBJ2-7, reads NAGVMQNPRHLVRRRGQEARLRCSPMKGHSHVYWYRQLPEEGLKFMVYLQKENIIDESGMPKERFSAEFPKEGPSILRIQQVVRGDSAAYFCASSPRQVGNSGRFYEQYFGPGTRLTVT.

The gene calls are TRBV19 and TRBJ1-5; no firm D call. Between the trimmed V and J ends, which lost 7 bases and 9 bases, there was a span of 16 bases. From germline, CDR1 is LNHDA and CDR2 SQIVND (reference sequence). The CDR3 has 13 amino acids. The CDR3 reads CASIGPRPSPQHF. DNA for the CDR3: TGTGCCAGTATCGGGCCTCGACCATCGCCCCAGCATTTT. Variable domain in full (rest from reference TRBV19 and TRBJ1-5): DGGITQSPKYLFRKEGQNVTLSCEQNLNHDAMYWYRQDPGQGLRLIYYSQIVNDFQKGDIAEGYSVSREKKESFPLTVTSAQKNPTAFYLCASIGPRPSPQHFGDGTRLSIL.

This clone was found many times. This sequence joins TRBV21-1 and TRBJ1-2. TRBV21-1 is classified as a pseudogene. The CDR3 is 14 residues long. Here the CDR3 reads CASSNFGGPGGYTF. CDR3 bases: TGTGCCAGCAGTAACTTCGGGGGCCCCGGAGGCTACACCTTC.

This clone has more than one count but fewer than ten. The chain is built from TRBV28 and TRBJ2-1; 9 nucleotides line up with TRBD2. V lost 11 bases to trimming and J lost 5 bases; unmatched junction nucleotides: 13. Germline V gene sequence: CDR1 MDHEN, CDR2 SYDVKM. This CDR3 has 15 amino acids. CDR3 in amino acids: CAAPRRLAAHNEQFF. For the CDR3, the DNA is TGTGCCGCCCCAAGGCGACTAGCGGCTCACAATGAGCAGTTCTTC.